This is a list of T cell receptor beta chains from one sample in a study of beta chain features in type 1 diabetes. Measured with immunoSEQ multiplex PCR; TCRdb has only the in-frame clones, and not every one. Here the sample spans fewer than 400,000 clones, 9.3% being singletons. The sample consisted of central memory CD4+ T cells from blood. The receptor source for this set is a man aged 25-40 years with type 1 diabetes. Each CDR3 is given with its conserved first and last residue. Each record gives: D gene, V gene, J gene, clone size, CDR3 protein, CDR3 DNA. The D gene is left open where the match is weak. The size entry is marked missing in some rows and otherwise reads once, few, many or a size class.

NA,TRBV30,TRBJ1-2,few,CAWTEGQVGYTF,TGTGCCTGGACCGAGGGGCAGGTTGGCTACACCTTC
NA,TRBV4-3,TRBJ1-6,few,CASSRETGKYSPLHF,TGCGCCAGCAGCCGAGAGACAGGAAAGTATTCACCCCTCCACTTT
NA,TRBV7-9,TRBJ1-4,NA,CASSSLGDWEKLFF,TGTGCCAGCAGCTCTTTGGGGGATTGGGAAAAACTGTTTTTT
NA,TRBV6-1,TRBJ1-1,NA,CASSDPSLNTEAFF,TGTGCCAGCAGTGACCCCAGCCTGAACACTGAAGCTTTCTTT
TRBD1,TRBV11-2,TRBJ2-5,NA,CASSPGSGQQETQYF,TGTGCCAGCAGCCCAGGCTCGGGACAGCAAGAGACCCAGTACTTC
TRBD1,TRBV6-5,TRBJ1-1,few,CASRGTVNTEAFF,TGTGCCAGCAGGGGGACAGTGAACACTGAAGCTTTCTTT
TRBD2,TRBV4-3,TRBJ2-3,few,CASSQDHGAGGLADTQYF,TGCGCCAGCAGCCAAGATCATGGAGCGGGGGGCCTGGCCGATACGCAGTATTTT
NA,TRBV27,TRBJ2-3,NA,CASSLGQVELIKSTDTQYF,TGTGCCAGCAGTTTAGGTCAGGTAGAGTTAATCAAAAGCACAGATACGCAGTATTTT
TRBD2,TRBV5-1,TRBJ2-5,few,CASSPRTSEETQYF,TGCGCCAGCAGCCCGAGGACTAGCGAAGAGACCCAGTACTTC
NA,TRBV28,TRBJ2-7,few,CASSSRGEQYF,TGTGCCAGCAGTTCAAGGGGCGAGCAGTACTTC
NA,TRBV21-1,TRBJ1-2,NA,CASSNATGGQNYGYTF,TGTGCCAGCAGCAATGCTACAGGGGGTCAGAACTATGGCTACACCTTC
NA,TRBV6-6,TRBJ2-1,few,CASSPDSNEQFF,TGTGCCAGCAGCCCCGACAGCAATGAGCAGTTCTTC
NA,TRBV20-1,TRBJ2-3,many,CSARRPATQYF,TGCAGTGCTAGGCGACCGGCTACGCAGTATTTT
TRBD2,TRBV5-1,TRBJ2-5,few,CASSGSGAPQETQYF,TGCGCCAGCAGCGGAAGCGGGGCGCCCCAAGAGACCCAGTACTTC
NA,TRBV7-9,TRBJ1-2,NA,CASSPTEYYGYTF,TGTGCCAGCAGCCCTACGGAGTACTATGGCTACACCTTC
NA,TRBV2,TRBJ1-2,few,CASSEFNSYGYTF,TGTGCCAGCAGTGAATTTAACAGCTATGGCTACACCTTC
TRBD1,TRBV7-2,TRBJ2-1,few,CASRVPGTAYNEQFF,TGTGCCAGCAGAGTCCCCGGGACAGCTTACAATGAGCAGTTCTTC
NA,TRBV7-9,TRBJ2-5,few,CASSSQETQYF,TGTGCCAGCAGCTCTCAAGAGACCCAGTACTTC
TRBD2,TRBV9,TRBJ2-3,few,CASSGGSRPVDTQYF,TGTGCCAGCTCGGGCGGGAGCAGGCCCGTCGATACGCAGTATTTT
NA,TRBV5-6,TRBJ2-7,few,CASSARGYEQYF,TGTGCCAGCAGCGCGAGGGGCTACGAGCAGTACTTC
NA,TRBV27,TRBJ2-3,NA,CASSAGQISADTQYF,TGTGCCAGCAGTGCCGGACAAATCTCAGCAGATACGCAGTATTTT
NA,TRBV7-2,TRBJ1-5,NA,CASSLEGSSNQPQHF,TGTGCCAGCAGCTTAGAGGGTTCTAGCAATCAGCCCCAGCATTTT
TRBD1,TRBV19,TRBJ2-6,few,CASKSRTGSGANVLTF,TGTGCCAGTAAATCCCGGACAGGGTCCGGGGCCAACGTCCTGACTTTC
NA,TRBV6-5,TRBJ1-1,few,CASSYSRVTEAFF,TGTGCCAGCAGTTACTCGAGGGTCACTGAAGCTTTCTTT
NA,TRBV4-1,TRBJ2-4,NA,CASSQDRSTGGIQYF,TGCGCCAGCAGCCAAGATCGATCGACAGGCGGCATTCAGTACTTC
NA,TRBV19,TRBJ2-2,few,CASSIDSAGHTGELFF,TGTGCCAGTAGTATAGACAGCGCCGGGCACACCGGGGAGCTGTTTTTT
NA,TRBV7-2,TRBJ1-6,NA,CASSLFEGRRSPLHF,TGTGCCAGCAGCTTATTTGAGGGGCGTCGGTCACCCCTCCACTTT
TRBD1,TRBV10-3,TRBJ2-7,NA,CAIRTGAQQYEQYF,TGTGCCATCAGAACAGGGGCACAACAATACGAGCAGTACTTC
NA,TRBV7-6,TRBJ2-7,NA,CASSFNEYEQYF,TGTGCCAGCAGCTTTAACGAGTACGAGCAGTACTTC
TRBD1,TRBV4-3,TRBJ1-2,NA,CASSQAARGNYGYTF,TGCGCCAGCAGCCAAGCCGCCAGGGGGAACTATGGCTACACCTTC
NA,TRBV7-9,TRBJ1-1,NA,CASSAQGGYTEAFF,TGTGCCAGCAGTGCACAGGGAGGATACACTGAAGCTTTCTTT
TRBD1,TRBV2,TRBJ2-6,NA,CASREGQGAGANVLTF,TGTGCCAGCAGGGAAGGACAGGGGGCTGGGGCCAACGTCCTGACTTTC
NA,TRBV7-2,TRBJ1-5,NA,CASSLSRGPQHF,TGTGCCAGCAGCTTGTCACGGGGGCCCCAGCATTTT
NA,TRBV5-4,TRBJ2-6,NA,CASSPDSGRSGANVLTF,TGTGCCAGCAGTCCCGACAGTGGCCGCTCTGGGGCCAACGTCCTGACTTTC
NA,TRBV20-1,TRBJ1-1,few,CSASRWGEAFF,TGCAGTGCTAGTCGATGGGGGGAAGCTTTCTTT
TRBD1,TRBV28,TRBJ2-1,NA,CASRATGQGAGEQFF,TGTGCCAGCAGGGCTACGGGACAGGGGGCAGGGGAGCAGTTCTTC